This TCR beta chain was sequenced during a study of T cell repertoires in cytomegalovirus infection. For the study at large: CMV epitopes in the study were HLA-C-restricted (recently identified) and HLA-B-restricted (well studied).

Study-wide results and caveats: The cumulative frequency of public TCR beta families distinguished individuals who carried CMV together with the relevant HLA. The study found HLA-C-restricted CMV-specific TCR beta clonotypes dominating the ex vivo response.

Germline assignment: CDR1 SGHTA and CDR2 FQGNSA. The trim removed 5 bases at V and 2 bases at J, leaving 1 base unmatched. This CDR3 region has 14 residues. A single record per CDR3 protein comes from TCRdb applying MiXCR to the reads. Of a few hundred thousand distinct CDR3 sequences listed, roughly 42% are singletons. This clonotype was counted many times. Its matching antigen is unknown. The chain couples TRBV7-2 to TRBJ1-5, with 9 bases that match TRBD1. The TCR was taken from a human donor in good health (CMV status not recorded). Some clones in this sample may be carry-over from other donors' samples. Sequenced material: cultured PBMCs, taken from culture after CMV antigen stimulation. The CDR3 here is CASSRTGGNQPQHF. For the CDR3, the DNA is TGTGCCAGCAGCCGGACAGGGGGCAATCAGCCCCAGCATTTT.